This TCR beta chain was profiled in a study of T cells after yellow fever vaccination. Study-level background: SMART-Seq v4 Ultra Low Input prepared libraries from low-cell fractions. Study outcomes and limitations: Shared CD4/CD8 clonotypes were a small share, likely from convergent recombination. In post-booster samples, most primary-vaccination clones reappeared (around 95% CD4, 70% to 90% CD8).

The authors made TCR cDNA by 5'RACE template switching, adding a universal primer site and UMIs. Using its own MiXCR run on the 5' RACE reads, TCRdb lists one record per CDR3 protein. The repertoire holds about 360,000 distinct CDR3 sequences, around 6.5% seen once, with 14% to 15% in the top ten. V gave up 4 bases and J gave up 8 bases; unmatched junction bases: 9. Germline CDR1 is SGHAT and CDR2 is FQNNGV. This CDR3 spans 15 amino acids. For this clonotype: Its target is not known.

This chain links TRBV11-2 with TRBJ2-1, with 9 bases that match TRBD2. This TCR was sampled from a young man who received the YFV17D yellow fever vaccine. Material: PBMCs, obtained 5 days after the yellow fever booster vaccination. The CDR3 bases are TGTGCCAGCAGCTCATTCTCTAGCGGGACTCATGAGCAGTTCTTC. This gives the protein CASSSFSSGTHEQFF.